This TCR beta chain was retrieved from a study of T cell responses to AZD1222 COVID-19 vaccine. General study findings and limits: Vaccination with two AZD1222 doses was followed by a rise in Spike-specific TCR breadth and depth. Dominant at 160-218 and 743-854, vaccine-associated CD4 TCRs also spanned spike.

The CDR3 is 15 amino acids. Germline V gives CDR1 MNHEY, CDR2 SVGAGI. V was pared by 0 bases and J by 2 bases, with 10 bases between. Comments on this clone: Its antigen is unidentified.

Clones were read by immunoSEQ multiplex PCR, and TCRdb kept only the in-frame ones, dropping some. This table has tens of thousands of clones, roughly 89% appearing once. This receptor was obtained from an adult who received the AZD1222 COVID-19 vaccine. The V call is TRBV6-5, the J call TRBJ1-2; D remains unclear. The sample here was peripheral blood, taken 28 days after the second AZD1222 dose. The CDR3 spells CASSYSAGANYGYTF. DNA of the CDR3: TGTGCCAGCAGTTACTCCGCAGGAGCAAACTATGGCTACACCTTC.